Following are 10 T cell receptor beta chains from one sample sequenced in a study of control samples from healthy donors and cancer patients. Repertoires were generated with immunoSEQ multiplex PCR, while TCRdb's copy carries only in-frame clones and drops some. In the table there are about 220,000 clones, roughly 94% of which are singletons. The sequenced material came from blood. The origin of the receptors is a man aged 50 to 59 in good health.

This chain joins TRBV20-1 and TRBJ2-7, with a tentative D call TRBD1 (6 bases). The V and J ends lost 4 bases and 6 bases respectively, with 10 bases between them. Germline V gene lookup returns CDR1 DFQATT and CDR2 SNEGSKA (reference sequence). The CDR3 consists of 11 residues. CDR3 loop: CSAITGIEQYF. The CDR3 coding sequence is TGCAGTGCTATCACAGGGATCGAGCAGTACTTC.

The rearrangement joins TRBV9 to TRBJ1-6, with a tentative D call TRBD1 (5 bases). Trimming removed 1 base at V and 7 bases at J, with 12 bases between. Germline CDR1 reads SGDLS; CDR2 reads YYNGEE. The CDR3 length is 15 residues. The CDR3 reads CASSVRGTINSPLHF. DNA of the CDR3: TGTGCCAGCAGCGTACGAGGGACTATCAATTCACCCCTCCACTTT.

CDR3 sequence reads: CAWSVLRGMTDTQYF. The CDR3 region has the DNA TGTGCCTGGAGTGTCTTGAGGGGGATGACAGATACGCAGTATTTT. V and J are TRBV30 and TRBJ2-3; possible D gene TRBD1, 6 bases. The CDR3 has 15 residues. Germline loops: CDR1 GTSNPN, CDR2 SVGIG (reference sequence). Deletions cut 0 bases from V and 3 bases from J, with 13 bases between.

The chain carries TRBV6-2 or TRBV6-3 and TRBJ2-7; TRBD2 agrees at 7 bases. Trimming at V came to 8 bases and at J to 1 base, leaving 17 bases not matched to a gene. CDR1 is MNHEY, CDR2 SVGEGT, per germline. This CDR3 is built from 17 residues. In nucleotides, the CDR3 is TGTGCCAGCGGCCGAATGGAAGCGGGGATTTCTTCCTACGAGCAGTACTTC. Protein product: CASGRMEAGISSYEQYF.

The chain has TRBV28 and TRBJ1-5; no clear D. Looked up from germline, CDR1 is MDHEN and CDR2 is SYDVKM. This CDR3 comprises 14 residues. The V and J ends lost 6 bases and 3 bases respectively, with 12 bases between them. CDR3 bases: TGTGCCAGCAGAGCCACGGGGTCCAATCAGCCCCAGCATTTT. Its protein is CASRATGSNQPQHF.

The chain employs TRBV7-9 and TRBJ2-3, with TRBD1 matching over 9 bases. The CDR3 has 15 amino acids. V was pared by 4 bases and J by 6 bases, with 8 bases of the junction left unmatched. The germline V gene encodes CDR1 SEHNR and CDR2 FQNEAQ (reference sequence). The DNA for the CDR3 is TGTGCCAGCAGCTGGGACAGGGCCGCCGCGGATACGCAGTATTTT. The encoded protein is CASSWDRAAADTQYF.

This chain connects TRBV6-1 to TRBJ2-1; D could derive from TRBD1 or TRBD2 (5 bases each). V gave up 4 bases and J gave up 3 bases, with 16 bases separating them. The germline gives CDR1 MNHNS, CDR2 SASEGT. The CDR3 has 16 amino acids. CDR3 DNA: TGTGCCAGCAGTGCCCTAGGAGAGGGGATCTACAATGAGCAGTTCTTC. Protein sequence: CASSALGEGIYNEQFF.

The chain combines TRBV7-8 with TRBJ1-5; 7 nucleotides agree with TRBD1. The V segment lost 5 bases and the J segment 4 bases; nucleotides outside the gene matches: 5. This CDR3 has 14 amino acids. The germline V gene has CDR1 SGHVS and CDR2 FQNEAQ. In nucleotides, the CDR3 is TGTGCCAGCAGCCCCCGGGACAGAAATCAGCCCCAGCATTTT. This sequence encodes CASSPRDRNQPQHF.

This chain links TRBV3-1 (or the pseudogene TRBV3-2) with TRBJ1-5; a possible D gene is TRBD1 (5 bases). V was trimmed by 4 bases and J by 5 bases, leaving 12 bases between them. The germline CDR1 and CDR2 sequences are LGHDT and YNNKEL (reference sequence). There are 14 residues in the CDR3. CDR3 sequence: CASSPQVGDQPQHF. CDR3 in DNA: TGTGCCAGCAGCCCTCAAGTGGGGGATCAGCCCCAGCATTTT.

The genes are TRBV7-9 and TRBJ1-1, with D uncertain. The CDR3 contains 14 residues. The germline V and J ends were trimmed by 5 bases and 3 bases, with 13 bases remaining between them. CDR1 and CDR2 from the germline V gene are SEHNR and FQNEAQ (reference sequence). This CDR3 reads CASSTRDRYTEAFF. The DNA for the CDR3 is TGTGCCAGCAGCACCAGAGACCGTTACACTGAAGCTTTCTTT.